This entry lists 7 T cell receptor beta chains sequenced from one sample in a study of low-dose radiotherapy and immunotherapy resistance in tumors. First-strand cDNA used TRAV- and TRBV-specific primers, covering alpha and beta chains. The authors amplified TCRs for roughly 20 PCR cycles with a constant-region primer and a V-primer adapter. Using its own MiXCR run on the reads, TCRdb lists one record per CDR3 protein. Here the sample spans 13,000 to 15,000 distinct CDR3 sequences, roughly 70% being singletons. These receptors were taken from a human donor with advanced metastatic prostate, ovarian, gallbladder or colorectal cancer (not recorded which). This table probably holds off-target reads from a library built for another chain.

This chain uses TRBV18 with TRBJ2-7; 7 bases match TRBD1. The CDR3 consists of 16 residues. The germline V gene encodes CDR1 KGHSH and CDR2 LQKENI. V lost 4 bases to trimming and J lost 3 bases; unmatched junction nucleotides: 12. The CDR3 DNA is TGTGCCAGCTCACAAAAAACAGGGGTCCTCCTCTACGAGCAGTACTTC. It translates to CASSQKTGVLLYEQYF. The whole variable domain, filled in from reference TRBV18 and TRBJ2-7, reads NAGVMQNPRHLVRRRGQEARLRCSPMKGHSHVYWYRQLPEEGLKFMVYLQKENIIDESGMPKERFSAEFPKEGPSILRIQQVVRGDSAAYFCASSQKTGVLLYEQYFGPGTRLTVT.

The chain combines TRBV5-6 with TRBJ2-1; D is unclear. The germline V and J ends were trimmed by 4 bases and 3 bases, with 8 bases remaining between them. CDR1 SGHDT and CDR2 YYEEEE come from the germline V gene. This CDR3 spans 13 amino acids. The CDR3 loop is CASSPTLYNEQFF. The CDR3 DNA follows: TGTGCCAGCAGCCCAACTCTCTACAATGAGCAGTTCTTC.

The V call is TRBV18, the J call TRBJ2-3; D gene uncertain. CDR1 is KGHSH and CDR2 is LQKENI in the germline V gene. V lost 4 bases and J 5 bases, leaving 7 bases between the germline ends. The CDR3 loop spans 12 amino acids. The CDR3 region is CASSQRQDTQYF. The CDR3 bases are TGTGCCAGCTCACAAAGGCAAGATACGCAGTATTTT.

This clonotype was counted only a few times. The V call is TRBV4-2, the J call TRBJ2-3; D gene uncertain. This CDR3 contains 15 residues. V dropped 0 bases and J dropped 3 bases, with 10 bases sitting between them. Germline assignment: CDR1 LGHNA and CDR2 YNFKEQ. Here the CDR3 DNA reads TGTGCCAGCAGCCAAGATTATCGGATTACAGATACGCAGTATTTT. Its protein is CASSQDYRITDTQYF.

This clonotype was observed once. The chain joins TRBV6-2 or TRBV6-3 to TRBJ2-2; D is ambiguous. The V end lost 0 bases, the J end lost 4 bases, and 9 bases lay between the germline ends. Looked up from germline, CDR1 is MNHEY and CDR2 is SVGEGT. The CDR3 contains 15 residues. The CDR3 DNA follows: TGTGCCAGCAGTTACTCCGAGGCTGGCACCGGGGAGCTGTTTTTT. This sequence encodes CASSYSEAGTGELFF.

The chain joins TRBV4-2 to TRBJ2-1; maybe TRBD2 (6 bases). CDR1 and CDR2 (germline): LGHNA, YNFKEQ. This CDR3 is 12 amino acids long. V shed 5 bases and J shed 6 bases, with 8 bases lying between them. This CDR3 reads CASSMTSNEQFF. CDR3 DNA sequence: TGTGCCAGCAGCATGACTAGCAATGAGCAGTTCTTC.

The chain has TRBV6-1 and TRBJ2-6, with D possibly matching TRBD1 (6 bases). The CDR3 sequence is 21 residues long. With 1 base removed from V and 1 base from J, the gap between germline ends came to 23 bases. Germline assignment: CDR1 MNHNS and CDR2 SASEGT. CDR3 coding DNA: TGTGCCAGCAGTGAAGTAGAGGGGAGAGCCGGGACACTATCTGGGGCCAACGTCCTGACTTTC. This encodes CASSEVEGRAGTLSGANVLTF.